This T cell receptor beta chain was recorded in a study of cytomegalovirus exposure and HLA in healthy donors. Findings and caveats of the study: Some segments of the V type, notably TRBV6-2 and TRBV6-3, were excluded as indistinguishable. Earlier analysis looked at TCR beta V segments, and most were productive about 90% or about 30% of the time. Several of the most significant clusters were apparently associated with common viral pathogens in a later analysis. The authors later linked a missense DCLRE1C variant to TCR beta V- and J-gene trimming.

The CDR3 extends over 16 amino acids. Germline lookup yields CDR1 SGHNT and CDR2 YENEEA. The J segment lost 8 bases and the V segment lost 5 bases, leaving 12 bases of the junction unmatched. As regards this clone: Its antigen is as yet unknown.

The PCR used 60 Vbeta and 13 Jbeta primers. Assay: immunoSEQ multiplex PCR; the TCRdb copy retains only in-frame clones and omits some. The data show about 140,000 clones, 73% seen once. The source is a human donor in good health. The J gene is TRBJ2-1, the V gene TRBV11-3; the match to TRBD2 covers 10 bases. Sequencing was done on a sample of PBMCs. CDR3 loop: CASSPRGLAGDYEQFF. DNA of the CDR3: TGTGCCAGCAGCCCGCGGGGCCTAGCGGGAGATTATGAGCAGTTCTTC.